The present TCR beta chain was sequenced within a study of T cell changes during pregnancy in multiple sclerosis. The CDR3 has 13 amino acids. CDR1 and CDR2 (germline): LGHNT, FRNRAP. V lost 6 bases, J lost 6 bases, and 5 bases stayed unmatched. The protocol was immunoSEQ multiplex PCR, while the TCRdb copy is restricted to in-frame clones and leaves out a portion. The table has more than 70,000 clones, around 92% seen once. This TCR derives from a female donor in good health, enrolled as a control in a pregnancy study. The source was peripheral blood, collected after pregnancy. V is TRBV12-5 and J is TRBJ1-5; 7 bases match TRBD1. CDR3 nucleotide sequence: TGTGCTAGTGGGGAAGGGGGCGGTCAGCCCCAGCATTTT. Protein product: CASGEGGGQPQHF.